Below are 10 T cell receptor beta chains sequenced from a single sample in a study of sequential checkpoint blockade in melanoma. TCRdb's table, derived via immunoSEQ multiplex PCR, lists solely in-frame clones and lacks some. In the table there are around 2,500 clones, around 23% of which are singletons. Specified treatment: randomized to nivolumab then ipilimumab (arm A) or the reverse (arm B). The sequences come from tumor tissue (inferred from file names), collected from a patient given nivolumab and ipilimumab in sequence. The receptor source for this set is a human donor with melanoma.

The table lists this clone with many counts. V gene TRBV11-3 combines with J gene TRBJ2-3; 9 nucleotides line up with TRBD1. CDR1 and CDR2 from the germline V gene are SGHNT and YENEEA. This CDR3 comprises 14 residues. The ends lost 5 bases at V and 6 bases at J; junction bases unmatched: 6. Here the CDR3 reads CASSLGQGKDTQYF. As DNA, the CDR3 is TGTGCCAGCAGCCTGGGACAGGGTAAGGATACGCAGTATTTT.

This clone occurred a few times. The V and J genes are TRBV28 and TRBJ2-1; 12 nucleotides align to TRBD2. This CDR3 has 17 amino acids. V shed 2 bases and J 5 bases; nucleotides not matched to a gene: 7. CDR1 is MDHEN, CDR2 SYDVKM, per germline. For the CDR3, the DNA is TGTGCCAGCAGTTTACTAGCGGGAGGGCCTGTCCACAATGAGCAGTTCTTC. It specifies CASSLLAGGPVHNEQFF.

The rearrangement uses TRBV15 and TRBJ1-5; the match to TRBD1 covers 7 bases. After removal of 5 bases from V and 2 bases from J, the junction contained 12 bases not matched to a gene. Looked up from germline, CDR1 is LNHNV and CDR2 is YYDKDF (reference sequence). The CDR3 extends over 17 amino acids. The CDR3 sequence: CATSRRQGDVGNQPQHF. For the CDR3, the DNA is TGTGCCACCAGCCGGAGACAGGGTGACGTTGGCAATCAGCCCCAGCATTTT.

This rearrangement joins TRBV19 to TRBJ2-7, with D perhaps TRBD2 (5 bases). The V end lost 0 bases, the J end lost 0 bases, and 15 bases lay between the germline ends. The CDR3 length is 17 residues. Germline V gene sequence: CDR1 LNHDA, CDR2 SQIVND (reference sequence). The CDR3 spells CASSIDFSGIASYEQYF. The CDR3 DNA sequence: TGTGCCAGTAGTATAGATTTTTCGGGGATAGCCTCCTACGAGCAGTACTTC.

By proportion, this clone is medium-sized. The V gene is TRBV11-3, the J gene TRBJ2-1; the match to TRBD2 covers 9 bases. The ends lost 1 base at V and 7 bases at J; junction bases unmatched: 5. The CDR3 has 15 amino acids. CDR1 SGHNT and CDR2 YENEEA come from the germline V gene. DNA for the CDR3: TGTGCCAGCAGCTTAGGGACTAGCGAGTTGAATGAGCAGTTCTTC. Residues: CASSLGTSELNEQFF. Complete variable domain (other parts from reference TRBV11-3 and TRBJ2-1): EAGVVQSPRYKIIEKKQPVAFWCNPISGHNTLYWYLQNLGQGPELLIRYENEEAVDDSQLPKDRFSAERLKGVDSTLKIQPAELGDSAVYLCASSLGTSELNEQFFGPGTRLTVL.

This sequence joins TRBV15 and TRBJ2-1; D not certain. The ends were cut back, 6 bases at V and 8 bases at J, with 17 bases in the middle. Germline CDR1 is LNHNV and CDR2 is YYDKDF (reference sequence). The CDR3 has 14 amino acids. As DNA, the CDR3 is TGTGCCACCAGAACGCGAACTACCGGGCATGAGCAGTTCTTC. It codes for CATRTRTTGHEQFF.

The chain links TRBV5-1 to TRBJ2-6; D is perhaps TRBD1 or TRBD2 (6 bases each). The germline V gene has CDR1 SGHRS and CDR2 YFSETQ. The V end lost 0 bases, the J end lost 0 bases, and 13 bases lay between the germline ends. The CDR3 length is 18 residues. The CDR3 DNA is TGCGCCAGCAGCTTGGGTCCCGGGGGCCCCTCTGGGGCCAACGTCCTGACTTTC. It translates to CASSLGPGGPSGANVLTF.

This clone was observed at least ten times. V and J are TRBV11-3 and TRBJ1-2; weak D call: TRBD1 (5 bases). Trimming took off 3 bases at V and 5 bases at J, with 16 bases between the two ends. CDR1 is SGHNT, CDR2 YENEEA, per germline. The CDR3 contains 15 residues. In DNA, the CDR3 is TGTGCCAGCAGCTTGGTAGGGGCCAGGGATTATGGCTACACCTTC. It is translated as CASSLVGARDYGYTF.

This clone was counted many times. This chain joins TRBV11-3 and TRBJ2-5, with D perhaps TRBD1 (6 bases). The CDR3 has 14 amino acids. Per germline, CDR1 SGHNT and CDR2 YENEEA. Trimming removed 4 bases at V and 5 bases at J, with 14 bases between. The CDR3 DNA follows: TGTGCCAGCAGCTCGCCCAGGGGCAGGGAGACCCAGTACTTC. It specifies CASSSPRGRETQYF.

The chain joins TRBV30 to TRBJ2-1, with 11 bases that match TRBD2. CDR1 and CDR2 (germline): GTSNPN, SVGIG (reference sequence). This CDR3 has 17 amino acids. V shed 2 bases and J 9 bases; nucleotides not matched to a gene: 15. CDR3 nucleotides: TGTGCCTGGAGTCATAAACTAGCGGGAGCTCTCGCGGCTGAGCAGTTCTTC. Translation gives CAWSHKLAGALAAEQFF. Drawing the rest from reference TRBV30 and TRBJ2-1, the complete variable domain is SQTIHQWPATLVQPVGSPLSLECTVEGTSNPNLYWYRQAAGRGLQLLFYSVGIGQISSEVPQNLSASRPQDRQFILSSKKLLLSDSGFYLCAWSHKLAGALAAEQFFGPGTRLTVL.